One TCR beta chain is described in this entry. The entry originates in a study of hypomethylating agent response in myelodysplastic syndrome. About the research overall: Of the myelodysplastic syndrome patients, several were male, 2 female.

Germline V gene data show CDR1 as MGHDK and CDR2 as SYGVNS. The CDR3 is made up of 13 amino acids. Deletions cut 4 bases from V and 0 bases from J, with 7 bases between. The assay was immunoSEQ multiplex PCR, and TCRdb's table has in-frame clones only and misses some. The sample consists of just over 3,000 clones, roughly 90% of them appearing once. The sample consisted of bone marrow, taken before or after starting hypomethylating agent treatment for myelodysplastic syndrome (not recorded which). The receptor was isolated from a human donor with myelodysplastic syndrome. The rearrangement uses TRBV25-1 and TRBJ2-7; D is uncertain. The CDR3, as DNA: TGTGCCAGCAGTGCCGTCGGCTCCTACGAGCAGTACTTC. This gives the protein CASSAVGSYEQYF.